This T cell receptor (beta chain) was identified in a study of T-cell memory formation after mild COVID-19. Study-wide results and limits: CD8+ contracting clones occupied EMRA, while CD4+ ones occupied mainly CM and EM.

Using its own MiXCR run on the 5' RACE reads, TCRdb lists one record per CDR3 protein. The table shows around 470,000 distinct CDR3 sequences, with around 20% occurring only once. Remarks on this clonotype: Its cognate antigen is unknown.

This CDR3 is built from 15 residues. CDR1 SGHTA and CDR2 FQGNSA come from the germline V gene. V gave up 3 bases and J gave up 8 bases; unmatched junction bases: 10. The chain has TRBV7-2 and TRBJ2-1; 7 bases align to TRBD2. The receptor was derived from an adult woman who had mild COVID-19 (a few samples of this study predate the infection). Cell type and time point are not known. The sample comprised PBMCs or a T cell subset sorted from them (not recorded which). CDR3 bases: TGTGCCAGCAGCTTCCTTCCGATGGGGGGGGATGAGCAGTTCTTC. Translation: CASSFLPMGGDEQFF.